These T cell receptor beta chains were read from a single sample in a study of blood T cell repertoires in COVID-19. Clones were sequenced by immunoSEQ multiplex PCR, and TCRdb holds only the in-frame ones, with some missing. Of about 160,000 clones listed, about 93% are singletons. Sequencing input: peripheral blood. These receptors all come from a woman aged 45-59 years with acute or convalescent COVID-19. Each CDR3 is given with its conserved first and last residue. The D gene is left open where the match is weak. Size is omitted from some rows. Given values are once, few, many or a class for expanded clones.

>.|.|TRBV29-1|TRBJ2-5
CSVDPSPNQETQYF
TGCAGCGTTGACCCATCACCTAATCAAGAGACCCAGTACTTC
>TRBD1|.|TRBV3-1/TRBV3-2|TRBJ1-2
CASSQVGRGDGYTF
TGTGCCAGCAGCCAAGTGGGCAGGGGGGATGGCTACACCTTC
>TRBD2|once|TRBV30|TRBJ2-7
CAWSSEGLGYEQYF
TGTGCCTGGAGTAGTGAGGGACTAGGCTACGAGCAGTACTTC
>TRBD2|.|TRBV4-3|TRBJ2-7
CASSQDPAGAYEQYF
TGCGCCAGCAGCCAAGATCCAGCGGGAGCCTACGAGCAGTACTTC
>TRBD1|.|TRBV7-9|TRBJ1-1
CASSLSGTVTEAFF
TGTGCCAGCAGCTTATCTGGGACAGTCACTGAAGCTTTCTTT
>.|.|TRBV28|TRBJ1-5
CASSLGAFGSNQPQHF
TGTGCCAGCAGCCTCGGAGCGTTCGGTAGCAATCAGCCCCAGCATTTT
>TRBD1|.|TRBV5-6|TRBJ1-4
CASSSWTGLTTTNEKLFF
TGTGCCAGCAGCTCTTGGACAGGGTTGACGACAACTAATGAAAAACTGTTTTTT
>TRBD2|.|TRBV5-1|TRBJ2-1
CASRGLASGGAVDEQFF
TGCGCCAGCAGGGGACTGGCTAGCGGGGGGGCCGTGGATGAGCAGTTCTTC
>TRBD2|.|TRBV7-2|TRBJ2-3
CASSLSGGGADTQYF
TGTGCCAGCAGCTTGAGCGGGGGCGGGGCAGATACGCAGTATTTT
>TRBD1|.|TRBV19|TRBJ1-2
CASSILSGGSGYTF
TGTGCCAGTAGTATCTTATCAGGGGGCTCTGGCTACACCTTC
>.|.|TRBV29-1|TRBJ1-2
CSVSTGNYGYTF
TGCAGCGTTTCGACAGGCAACTATGGCTACACCTTC
>TRBD2|.|TRBV9|TRBJ2-1
CASSVATGGPYEQFF
TGTGCCAGCAGCGTAGCAACGGGGGGGCCCTATGAGCAGTTCTTC
>.|.|TRBV11-2|TRBJ1-5
CASSLDQGFGQPQHF
TGTGCCAGCAGCTTAGATCAGGGGTTTGGGCAGCCCCAGCATTTT
>.|.|TRBV4-3|TRBJ2-2
CASSHQRGGELFF
TGCGCCAGCAGCCATCAAAGGGGCGGGGAGCTGTTTTTT
>.|.|TRBV2|TRBJ2-2
CASSTENTGELFF
TGTGCCAGCAGTACAGAGAACACCGGGGAGCTGTTTTTT
>.|.|TRBV6-5|TRBJ2-7
CASKVALGQSYEQYF
TGTGCCAGCAAAGTGGCGTTAGGACAGTCGTACGAGCAGTACTTC
>.|.|TRBV3-1/TRBV3-2|TRBJ1-3
CASSQFSSSGNTIYF
TGTGCCAGCAGCCAATTCTCTAGCTCTGGAAACACCATATATTTT
>.|.|TRBV4-1|TRBJ1-2
CASSQDPAGTNYGYTF
TGCGCCAGCAGCCAAGATCCGGCAGGCACTAACTATGGCTACACCTTC
>.|once|TRBV2|TRBJ1-2
CASSDLRAMVRYGYTF
TGTGCCAGCAGTGATCTCAGGGCAATGGTACGCTATGGCTACACCTTC
>.|.|TRBV29-1|TRBJ1-1
CSGQNTGTNTEAFF
TGCAGCGGCCAGAATACAGGGACCAACACTGAAGCTTTCTTT
>.|.|TRBV18|TRBJ1-2
CASSPATGLPASGYTF
TGTGCCAGCTCACCAGCTACCGGGTTGCCGGCTAGTGGCTACACCTTC
>TRBD1|.|TRBV25-1|TRBJ1-2
CASSEFRTGALFAGYTF
TGTGCCAGCAGTGAATTTAGGACAGGGGCCCTTTTCGCTGGCTACACCTTC
>.|.|TRBV25-1|TRBJ1-2
CASSEYGSLGLGDGYTF
TGTGCCAGCAGTGAATACGGCAGCTTGGGGCTTGGTGATGGCTACACCTTC
>TRBD1|.|TRBV30|TRBJ2-7
CAWSGGTGYEQYF
TGTGCCTGGAGTGGCGGGACAGGGTACGAGCAGTACTTC
>.|.|TRBV12-3/TRBV12-4|TRBJ2-5
CASSLAPPDQYF
TGTGCCAGCAGTTTGGCCCCGCCCGACCAGTACTTC